This T cell receptor (beta chain) was profiled in a study of blood T cell repertoires in COVID-19. About the research overall: T cells, B-cell-depleted T cells, or PBMCs provided the cDNA or gDNA that served as material.

Assay used: immunoSEQ multiplex PCR; TCRdb lists only in-frame clones, some missing. This sample has roughly 100,000 clones, with about 88% found just once. Trimming stripped 3 bases from V and 10 bases from J, with 9 bases between. CDR1 MNHNS and CDR2 SASEGT come from the germline V gene. There are 11 residues in the CDR3. Sequenced: peripheral blood. The receptor was derived from a human donor in a cohort sampled during active COVID-19. V gene TRBV6-1 combines with J gene TRBJ1-1, with D hard to call. The DNA for the CDR3 is TGTGCCAGCAGTGAGAGGAGGGCAGCTTTCTTT. As protein: CASSERRAAFF.